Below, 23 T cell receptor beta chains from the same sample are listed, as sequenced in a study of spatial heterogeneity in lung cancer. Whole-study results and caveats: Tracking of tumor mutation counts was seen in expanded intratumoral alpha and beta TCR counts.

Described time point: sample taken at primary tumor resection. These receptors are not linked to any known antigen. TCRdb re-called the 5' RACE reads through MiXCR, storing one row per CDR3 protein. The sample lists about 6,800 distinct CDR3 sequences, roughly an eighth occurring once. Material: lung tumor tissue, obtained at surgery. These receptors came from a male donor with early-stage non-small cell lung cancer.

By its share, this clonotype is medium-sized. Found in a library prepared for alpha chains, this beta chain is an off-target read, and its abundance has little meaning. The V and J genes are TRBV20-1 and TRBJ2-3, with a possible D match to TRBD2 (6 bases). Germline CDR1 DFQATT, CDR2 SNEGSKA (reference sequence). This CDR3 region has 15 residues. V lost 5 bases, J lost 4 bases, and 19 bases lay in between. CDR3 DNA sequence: TGCAGTGCTTTCGGGACTCCTGCCGGGCCAGATACGCAGTATTTT. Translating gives CSAFGTPAGPDTQYF.

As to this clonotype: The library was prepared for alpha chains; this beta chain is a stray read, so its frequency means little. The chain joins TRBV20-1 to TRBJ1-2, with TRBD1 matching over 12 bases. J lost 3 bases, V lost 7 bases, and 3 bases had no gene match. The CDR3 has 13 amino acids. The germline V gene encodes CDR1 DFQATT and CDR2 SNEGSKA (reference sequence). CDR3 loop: CSGGQGADYGYTF. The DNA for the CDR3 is TGCAGTGGGGGACAGGGGGCCGACTATGGCTACACCTTC.

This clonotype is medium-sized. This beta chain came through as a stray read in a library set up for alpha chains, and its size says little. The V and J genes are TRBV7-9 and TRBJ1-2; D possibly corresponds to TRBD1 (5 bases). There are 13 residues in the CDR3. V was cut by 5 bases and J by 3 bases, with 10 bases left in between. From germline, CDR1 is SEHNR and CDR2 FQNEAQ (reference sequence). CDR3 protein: CASSRGTDYGYTF. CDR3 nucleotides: TGTGCCAGCAGCCGCGGGACTGACTATGGCTACACCTTC.

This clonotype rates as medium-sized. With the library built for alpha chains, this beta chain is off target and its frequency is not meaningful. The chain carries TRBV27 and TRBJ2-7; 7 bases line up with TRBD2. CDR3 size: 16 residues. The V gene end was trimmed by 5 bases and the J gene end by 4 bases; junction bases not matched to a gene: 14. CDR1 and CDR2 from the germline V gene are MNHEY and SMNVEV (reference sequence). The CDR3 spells CASSATTGTIAYEQYF. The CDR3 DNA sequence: TGTGCCAGCAGTGCAACAACCGGGACTATTGCTTACGAGCAGTACTTC.

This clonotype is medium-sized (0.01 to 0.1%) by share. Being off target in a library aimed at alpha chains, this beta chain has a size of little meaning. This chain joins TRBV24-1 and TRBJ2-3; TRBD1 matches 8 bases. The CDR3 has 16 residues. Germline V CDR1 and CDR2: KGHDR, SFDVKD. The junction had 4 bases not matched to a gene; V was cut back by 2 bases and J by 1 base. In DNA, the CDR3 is TGTGCCACCAGTGATTCCCCGGGACAGGGCACAGATACGCAGTATTTT. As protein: CATSDSPGQGTDTQYF.

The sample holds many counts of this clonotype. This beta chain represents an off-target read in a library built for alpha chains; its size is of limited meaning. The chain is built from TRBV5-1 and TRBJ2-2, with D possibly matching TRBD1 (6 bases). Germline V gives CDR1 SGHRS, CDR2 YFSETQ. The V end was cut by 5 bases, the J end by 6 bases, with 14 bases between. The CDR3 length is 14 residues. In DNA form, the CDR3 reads TGCGCCAGCAGGCCGGGACATATGGCCGGGGAGCTGTTTTTT. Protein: CASRPGHMAGELFF.

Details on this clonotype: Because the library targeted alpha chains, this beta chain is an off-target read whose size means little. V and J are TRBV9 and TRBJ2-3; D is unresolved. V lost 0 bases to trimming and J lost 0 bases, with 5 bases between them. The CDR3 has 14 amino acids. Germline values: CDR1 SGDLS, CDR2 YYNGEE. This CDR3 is CASSVGRSTDTQYF. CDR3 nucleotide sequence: TGTGCCAGCAGCGTAGGCCGAAGCACAGATACGCAGTATTTT.

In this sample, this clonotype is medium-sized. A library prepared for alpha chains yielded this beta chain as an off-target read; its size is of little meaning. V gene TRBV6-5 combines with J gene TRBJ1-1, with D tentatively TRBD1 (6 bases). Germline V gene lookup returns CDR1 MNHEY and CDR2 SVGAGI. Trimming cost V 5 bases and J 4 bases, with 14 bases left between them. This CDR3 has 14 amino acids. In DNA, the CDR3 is TGTGCCAGCAGTCGGGATGTAGGGGGCACTGAAGCTTTCTTT. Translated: CASSRDVGGTEAFF.

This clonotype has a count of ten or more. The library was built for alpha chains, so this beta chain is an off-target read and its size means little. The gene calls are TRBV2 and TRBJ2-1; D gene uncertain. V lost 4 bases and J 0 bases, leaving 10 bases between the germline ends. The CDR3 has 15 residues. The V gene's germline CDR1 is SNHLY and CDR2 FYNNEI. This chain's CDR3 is CASSVGVASYNEQFF. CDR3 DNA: TGTGCCAGCAGTGTTGGCGTCGCCTCCTACAATGAGCAGTTCTTC.

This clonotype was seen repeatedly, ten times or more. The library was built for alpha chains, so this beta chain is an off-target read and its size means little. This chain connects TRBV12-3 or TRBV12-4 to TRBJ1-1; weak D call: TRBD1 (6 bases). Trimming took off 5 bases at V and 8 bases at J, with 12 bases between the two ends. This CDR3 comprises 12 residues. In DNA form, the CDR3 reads TGTGCCAGCAGTGTCCCCGGGACAGAAGCTTTCTTT. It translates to CASSVPGTEAFF.

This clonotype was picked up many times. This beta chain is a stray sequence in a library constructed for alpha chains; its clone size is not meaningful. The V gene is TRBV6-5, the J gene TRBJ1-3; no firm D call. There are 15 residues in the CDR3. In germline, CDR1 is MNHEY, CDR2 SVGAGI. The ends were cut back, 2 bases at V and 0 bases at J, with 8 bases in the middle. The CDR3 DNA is TGTGCCAGCAGTTACCAATCGAGCTCTGGAAACACCATATATTTT. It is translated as CASSYQSSSGNTIYF.

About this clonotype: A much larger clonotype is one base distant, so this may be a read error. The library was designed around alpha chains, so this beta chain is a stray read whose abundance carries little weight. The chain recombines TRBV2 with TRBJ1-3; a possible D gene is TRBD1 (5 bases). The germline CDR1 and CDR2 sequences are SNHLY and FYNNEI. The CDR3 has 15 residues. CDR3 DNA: TGTACCAGCCGGCTGATGGGGGACTCTGGAAACACCATATATTTT. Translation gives CTSRLMGDSGNTIYF.

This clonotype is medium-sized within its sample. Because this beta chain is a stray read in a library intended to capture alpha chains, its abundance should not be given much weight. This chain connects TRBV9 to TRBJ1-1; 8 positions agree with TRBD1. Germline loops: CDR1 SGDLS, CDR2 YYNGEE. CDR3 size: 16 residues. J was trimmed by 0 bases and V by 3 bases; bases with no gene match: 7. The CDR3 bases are TGTGCCAGCAGCGAGCAACAGGGGGTCTTGAACACTGAAGCTTTCTTT. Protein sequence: CASSEQQGVLNTEAFF. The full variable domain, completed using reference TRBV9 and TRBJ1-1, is DSGVTQTPKHLITATGQRVTLRCSPRSGDLSVYWYQQSLDQGLQFLIQYYNGEERAKGNILERFSAQQFPDLHSELNLSSLELGDSALYFCASSEQQGVLNTEAFFGQGTRLTVV.

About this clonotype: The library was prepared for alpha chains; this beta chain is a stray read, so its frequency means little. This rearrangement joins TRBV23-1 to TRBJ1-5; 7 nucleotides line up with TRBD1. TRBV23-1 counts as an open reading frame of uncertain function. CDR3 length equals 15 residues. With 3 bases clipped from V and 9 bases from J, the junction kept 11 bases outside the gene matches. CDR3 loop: CASSHQTRGRRPQHF. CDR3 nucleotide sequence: TGCGCCAGCAGTCATCAAACGAGGGGGCGCCGGCCCCAGCATTTT.

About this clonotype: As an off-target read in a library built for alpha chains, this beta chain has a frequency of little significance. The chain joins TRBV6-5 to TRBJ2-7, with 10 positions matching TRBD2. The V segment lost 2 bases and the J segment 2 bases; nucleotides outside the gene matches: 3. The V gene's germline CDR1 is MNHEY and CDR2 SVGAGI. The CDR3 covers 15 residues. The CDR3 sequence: CASSYVAGGTYEQYF. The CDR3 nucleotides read TGTGCCAGCAGTTACGTAGCGGGGGGTACCTACGAGCAGTACTTC.

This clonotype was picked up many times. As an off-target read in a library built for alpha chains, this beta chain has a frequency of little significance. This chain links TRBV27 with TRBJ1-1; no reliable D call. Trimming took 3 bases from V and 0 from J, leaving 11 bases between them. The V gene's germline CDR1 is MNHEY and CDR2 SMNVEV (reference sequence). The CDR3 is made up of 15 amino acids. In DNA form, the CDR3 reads TGTGCCAGCAGTTTTGGGGAGGACTTGAACACTGAAGCTTTCTTT. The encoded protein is CASSFGEDLNTEAFF.

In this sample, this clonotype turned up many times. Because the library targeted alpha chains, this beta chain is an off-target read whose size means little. The CDR3 sequence is CASSLFRKNTEAFF. Written as DNA, the CDR3 is TGTGCCAGCAGCTTGTTCCGGAAGAACACTGAAGCTTTCTTT. The chain links TRBV5-5 to TRBJ1-1; D not resolved. The germline V and J ends were trimmed by 1 base and 1 base, with 8 bases remaining between them. This CDR3 spans 14 amino acids. In germline, CDR1 is SGHKS, CDR2 YYEKEE (reference sequence).

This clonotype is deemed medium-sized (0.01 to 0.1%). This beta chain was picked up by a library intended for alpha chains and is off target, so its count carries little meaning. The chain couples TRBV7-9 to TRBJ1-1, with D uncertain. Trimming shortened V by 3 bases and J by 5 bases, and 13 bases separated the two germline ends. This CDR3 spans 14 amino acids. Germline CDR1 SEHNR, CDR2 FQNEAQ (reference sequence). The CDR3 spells CASSFENGGTEAFF. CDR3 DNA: TGTGCCAGCAGCTTTGAGAATGGTGGGACTGAAGCTTTCTTT.

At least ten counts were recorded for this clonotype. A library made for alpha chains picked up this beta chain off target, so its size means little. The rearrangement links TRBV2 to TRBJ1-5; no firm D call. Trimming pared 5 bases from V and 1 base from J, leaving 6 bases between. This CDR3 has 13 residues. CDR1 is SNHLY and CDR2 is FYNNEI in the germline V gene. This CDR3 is CASSLESNQPQHF. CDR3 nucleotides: TGTGCCAGCAGTTTAGAAAGCAATCAGCCCCAGCATTTT.

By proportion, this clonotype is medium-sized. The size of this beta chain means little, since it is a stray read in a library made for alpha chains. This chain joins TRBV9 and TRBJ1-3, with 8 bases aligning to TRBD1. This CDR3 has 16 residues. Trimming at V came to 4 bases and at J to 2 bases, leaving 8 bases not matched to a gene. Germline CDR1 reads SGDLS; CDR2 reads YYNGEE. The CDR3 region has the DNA TGTGCCAGCAGCCCGACTCAGGGGGCAACTGGAAACACCATATATTTT. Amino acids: CASSPTQGATGNTIYF.

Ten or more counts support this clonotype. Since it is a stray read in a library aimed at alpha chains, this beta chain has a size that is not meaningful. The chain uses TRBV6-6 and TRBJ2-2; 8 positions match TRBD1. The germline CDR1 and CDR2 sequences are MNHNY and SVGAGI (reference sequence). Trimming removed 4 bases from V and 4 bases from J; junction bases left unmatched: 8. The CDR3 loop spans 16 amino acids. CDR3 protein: CASSLTGGLGTGELFF. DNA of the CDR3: TGTGCCAGCAGTTTAACAGGGGGATTGGGCACCGGGGAGCTGTTTTTT.

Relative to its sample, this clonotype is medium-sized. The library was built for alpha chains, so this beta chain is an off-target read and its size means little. The CDR3, as DNA: TGTGCCAGCTCACCTACGGTAGGTGCGTTGGACACTGAAGCTTTCTTT. This encodes CASSPTVGALDTEAFF. The rearrangement links TRBV18 to TRBJ1-1; D is undetermined. V lost 3 bases and J 3 bases, leaving 17 bases between the germline ends. CDR1 and CDR2 (germline): KGHSH, LQKENI. The CDR3 has 16 residues.

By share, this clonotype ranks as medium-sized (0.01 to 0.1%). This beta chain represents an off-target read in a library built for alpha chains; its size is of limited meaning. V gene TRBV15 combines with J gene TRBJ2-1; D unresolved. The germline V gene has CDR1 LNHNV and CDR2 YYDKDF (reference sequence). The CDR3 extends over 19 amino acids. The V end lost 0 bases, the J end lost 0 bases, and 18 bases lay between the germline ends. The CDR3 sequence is CATSRDLGLGSSSYNEQFF. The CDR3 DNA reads TGTGCCACCAGCAGAGATTTAGGGTTGGGGTCCTCCTCCTACAATGAGCAGTTCTTC.